This section outlines one TCR beta chain sequence together with its context. The target antigen is unknown. This sample is part of a study of CD8 T cells in ankylosing spondylitis. The study's findings and limits: A motif of 8 or 9 highly homologous TCR beta variants was seen as apparently characteristic of ankylosing spondylitis blood. Past research had described some motif variants in reactive arthritis synovial fluid and blood.

TCRdb independently ran MiXCR on the 5' RACE reads; one entry per CDR3 protein. The sample shows hundreds of thousands of distinct CDR3 sequences, 20% to 25% of them seen only once. The clonotype comes from a male donor with ankylosing spondylitis or in good health (not recorded which). Sequenced material: blood, either unsorted or a sorted T cell fraction (not recorded which).

The CDR3 nucleotides read TGTGCCAGCAGCCCCCTGGGGCTGGGCGCGGAGACCCAGTACTTC. It yields the protein CASSPLGLGAETQYF. This chain uses TRBV7-6 with TRBJ2-5; TRBD1 might be the D (5 bases). There are 15 residues in the CDR3. With 5 bases removed from V and 5 bases from J, the gap between germline ends came to 18 bases. Germline V gene sequence: CDR1 SGHVS, CDR2 FNYEAQ.